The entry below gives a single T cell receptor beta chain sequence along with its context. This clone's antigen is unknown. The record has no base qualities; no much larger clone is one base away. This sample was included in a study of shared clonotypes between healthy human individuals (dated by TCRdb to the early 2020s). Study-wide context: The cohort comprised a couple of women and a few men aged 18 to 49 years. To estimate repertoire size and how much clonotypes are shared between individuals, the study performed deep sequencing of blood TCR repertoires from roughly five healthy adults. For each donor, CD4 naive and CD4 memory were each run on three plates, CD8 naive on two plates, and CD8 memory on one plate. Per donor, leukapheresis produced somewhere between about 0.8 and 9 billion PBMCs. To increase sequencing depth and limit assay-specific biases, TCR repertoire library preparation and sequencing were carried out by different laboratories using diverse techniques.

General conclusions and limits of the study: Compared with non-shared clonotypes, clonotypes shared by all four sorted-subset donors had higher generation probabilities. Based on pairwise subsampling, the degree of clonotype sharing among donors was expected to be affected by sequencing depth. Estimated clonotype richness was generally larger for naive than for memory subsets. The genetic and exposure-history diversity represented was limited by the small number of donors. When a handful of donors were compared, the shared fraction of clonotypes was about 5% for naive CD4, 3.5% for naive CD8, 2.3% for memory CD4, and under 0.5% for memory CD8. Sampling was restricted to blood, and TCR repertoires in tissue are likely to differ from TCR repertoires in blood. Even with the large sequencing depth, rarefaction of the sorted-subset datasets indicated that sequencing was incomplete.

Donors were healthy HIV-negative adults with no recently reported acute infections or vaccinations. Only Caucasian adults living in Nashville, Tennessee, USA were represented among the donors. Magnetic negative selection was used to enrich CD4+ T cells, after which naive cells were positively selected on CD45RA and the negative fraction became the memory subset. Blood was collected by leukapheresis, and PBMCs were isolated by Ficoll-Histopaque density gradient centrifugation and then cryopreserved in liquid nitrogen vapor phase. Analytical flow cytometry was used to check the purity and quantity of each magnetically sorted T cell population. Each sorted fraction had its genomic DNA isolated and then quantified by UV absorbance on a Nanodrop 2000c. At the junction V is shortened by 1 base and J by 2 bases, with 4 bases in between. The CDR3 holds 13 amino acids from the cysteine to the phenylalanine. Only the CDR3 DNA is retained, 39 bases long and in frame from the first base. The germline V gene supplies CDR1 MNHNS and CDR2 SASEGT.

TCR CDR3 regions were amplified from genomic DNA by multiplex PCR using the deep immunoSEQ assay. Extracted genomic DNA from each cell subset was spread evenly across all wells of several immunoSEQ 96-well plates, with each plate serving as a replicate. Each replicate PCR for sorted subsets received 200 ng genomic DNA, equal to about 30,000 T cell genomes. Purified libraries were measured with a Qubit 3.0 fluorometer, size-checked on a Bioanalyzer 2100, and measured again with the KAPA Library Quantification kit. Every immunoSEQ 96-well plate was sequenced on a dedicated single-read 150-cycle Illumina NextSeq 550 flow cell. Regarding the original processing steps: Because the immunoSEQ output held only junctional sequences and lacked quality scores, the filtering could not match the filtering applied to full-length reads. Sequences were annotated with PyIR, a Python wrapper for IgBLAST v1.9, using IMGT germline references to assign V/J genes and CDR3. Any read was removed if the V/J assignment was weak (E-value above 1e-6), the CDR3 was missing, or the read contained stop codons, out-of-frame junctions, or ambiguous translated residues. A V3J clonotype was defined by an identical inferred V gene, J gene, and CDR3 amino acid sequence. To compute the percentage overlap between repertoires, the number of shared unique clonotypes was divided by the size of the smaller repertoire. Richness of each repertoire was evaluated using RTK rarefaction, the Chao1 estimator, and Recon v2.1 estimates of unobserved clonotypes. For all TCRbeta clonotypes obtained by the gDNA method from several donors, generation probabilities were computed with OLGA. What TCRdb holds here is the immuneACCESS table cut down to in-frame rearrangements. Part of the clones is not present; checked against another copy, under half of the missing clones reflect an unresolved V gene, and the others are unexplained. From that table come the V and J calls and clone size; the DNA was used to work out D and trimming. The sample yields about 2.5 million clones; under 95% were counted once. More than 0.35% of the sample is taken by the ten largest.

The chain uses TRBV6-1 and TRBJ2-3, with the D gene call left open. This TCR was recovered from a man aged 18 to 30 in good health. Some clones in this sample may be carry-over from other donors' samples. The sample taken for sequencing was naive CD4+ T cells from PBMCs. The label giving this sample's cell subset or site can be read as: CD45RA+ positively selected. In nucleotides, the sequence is TGTGCCAGCAGTGAAGGAGCCACAGATACGCAGTATTTT. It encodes CASSEGATDTQYF.